The entry that follows covers one T cell receptor (beta chain) sequence. As yet, its antigen is unknown. Unique molecular identifiers featured in how the TCRbeta library was prepared. TCRdb itself ran the PCR reads through MiXCR, one entry per CDR3 protein. The sample consists of hundreds of thousands of distinct CDR3 sequences, less than 15% of them appearing once. Trimming cost V 0 bases and J 2 bases; bases outside gene matches: 5. There are 16 residues in the CDR3. CDR1 is DFQATT, CDR2 SNEGSKA, per germline (reference sequence). This sample stems from a study of T-cell reconstitution after alpha-beta-depleted transplantation in children. The study's findings and limits: Recipient T cells and thymic progenitors that survived were the source of the high TCRbeta diversity seen at day 60 in some patients. Expanded graft clones, several hundred of them, were reportedly the source of alpha-beta T cells about two months after transplant. Hyperexpanded clones declined; after one year, newly produced T cells mostly supplied diversity.

This clonotype was sampled from a girl aged 2-15 years with congenital amegakaryocytic thrombocytopenia, due to receive a stem cell transplant. The sample was PBMCs, taken before TCRalphabeta/CD19-depleted stem cell transplant. The chain combines TRBV20-1 with TRBJ1-5; 9 nucleotides agree with TRBD1. The DNA of the CDR3 is TGCAGTGCTAGAGAAACAGGGGGCCTTGGCAATCAGCCCCAGCATTTT. Protein sequence: CSARETGGLGNQPQHF.